This TCR beta chain was captured in a study of T cell responses to AZD1222 COVID-19 vaccine. To note about this clone: Its antigen is unidentified.

Points from the study as a whole: Spike-wide vaccine-associated CD4 TCRs dominated at 160-218 and 743-854. Females made up more of the donors, who were largely white British, and clonal diversity may have come out too low.

With V trimmed by 4 bases and J by 5 bases, 6 bases remained unmatched. The CDR3 runs 15 residues. The germline gives CDR1 WSHSY, CDR2 SAAADI. Here immunoSEQ multiplex PCR was the method, and the copy in TCRdb shows in-frame clones only, minus some. The table has some 150,000 clones, around 90% seen once; the top ten hold about 3.3%. Sequences were derived from peripheral blood, sampled 28 days after the second AZD1222 dose. The sequence came from an adult who received the AZD1222 COVID-19 vaccine. This chain joins TRBV10-2 and TRBJ2-5, with TRBD2 matching over 11 bases. Written as DNA, the CDR3 is TGCGCCAGCAGTGTGCTAGCGGGAGGCGGGGAGACCCAGTACTTC. Its protein is CASSVLAGGGETQYF.